This TCR beta chain was recovered during a study of blood T cell repertoires in COVID-19. Study-level information: Collection of acute and convalescent COVID-19 samples took place in the United States, Italy and Spain. PBMCs, B-cell-depleted T cells, or T cells provided the cDNA or gDNA that made up the material.

The CDR3 runs to 16 residues. From germline, CDR1 is SGDLS and CDR2 YYNGEE. J gave up 4 bases and V 0 bases, and 7 bases lay outside the gene matches. In the original processing: Amplified reference gene primers provided the basis for estimating nucleated cell counts. Generated by immunoSEQ multiplex PCR, the TCRdb table keeps only in-frame clones and is missing some. The D gene and trimming were derived from the DNA, and the V and J assignments and clone size from that table. The sample consists of roughly 330,000 clones, roughly nine tenths of them appearing once. The receptor was isolated from a man aged 18 to 30 who had recovered from COVID-19. The V gene is TRBV9, the J gene TRBJ2-5; 9 bases fit TRBD2. Input material: peripheral blood. The CDR3 region has the DNA TGTGCCAGCAGCGTAGGGGCTAGCGGGACCGGAGAGACCCAGTACTTC. Its protein product is CASSVGASGTGETQYF.